The 21 T cell receptor beta chains listed next were all sequenced from one sample in a study of cytomegalovirus exposure and HLA in healthy donors (dated 2017 in TCRdb). Receptor amplification or capture employed the immunoSEQ multiplex PCR assay. The multiplex PCR relied on a mix of 60 forward primers for TCR Vbeta segments and 13 reverse primers for TCR Jbeta segments. What TCRdb holds here is the immuneACCESS table cut down to in-frame rearrangements. Part of the clones is not present; checked against another copy, under half of the missing clones reflect an unresolved V gene, and the others are unexplained. For this sample the table gives roughly 150,000 clones, of which 50% to 75% were detected only once. Of the sample, roughly 3.1% falls within the top ten clones. Sequenced material: PBMCs. The source of these receptors is a woman in her 30s in good health and CMV-seropositive.

The J gene is TRBJ1-2, the V gene TRBV29-1, with D tentatively TRBD1 (5 bases). Trimming removed 3 bases at V and 6 bases at J, with 11 bases between. Germline values: CDR1 SQVTM, CDR2 ANQGSEA. CDR3 length: 12 residues. CDR3 region: CSVDLEGDGYTF. Here the CDR3 DNA reads TGCAGCGTTGACCTAGAAGGGGATGGCTACACCTTC.

In this sample, this clone turned up a few times. The rearrangement links TRBV6-1 to TRBJ2-5; 7 nucleotides match TRBD1. V lost 7 bases, J lost 1 base, and 3 bases stayed unmatched. Germline CDR1 reads MNHNS; CDR2 reads SASEGT. The CDR3 length is 13 residues. The CDR3 DNA is TGTGCCAGCAATAGGGGGCGCCAAGAGACCCAGTACTTC. It translates to CASNRGRQETQYF.

The chain carries TRBV28 and TRBJ1-5, with D perhaps TRBD1 (6 bases). The CDR3 totals 16 residues. With 8 bases removed from V and 0 bases from J, the gap between germline ends came to 17 bases. The V gene's germline CDR1 is MDHEN and CDR2 SYDVKM. The CDR3 protein is CASLGGGFDSNQPQHF. The CDR3 DNA is TGTGCCAGCCTAGGGGGGGGATTCGATAGCAATCAGCCCCAGCATTTT.

The chain links TRBV5-4 to TRBJ1-4, with D uncertain. Germline V gene lookup returns CDR1 SGHNT and CDR2 YYREEE (reference sequence). The CDR3 covers 13 residues. The germline V and J ends were trimmed by 4 bases and 0 bases, with 4 bases remaining between them. CDR3 amino acids: CASSTATNEKLFF. The CDR3 region has the DNA TGTGCCAGCAGCACGGCAACTAATGAAAAACTGTTTTTT.

The V gene is TRBV2, the J gene TRBJ2-3; 9 bases are a match to TRBD2. Trimming removed 1 base from V and 6 bases from J; junction bases left unmatched: 8. CDR1 is SNHLY, CDR2 FYNNEI, per germline. This CDR3 is 16 amino acids long. CDR3 in DNA: TGTGCCAGCAGTGAAGAATCGCGGGGGGGGCGGGATACGCAGTATTTT. This sequence encodes CASSEESRGGRDTQYF.

This clone was found a few times. This chain joins TRBV5-6 and TRBJ2-7; 8 bases are shared with TRBD2. V gave up 1 base and J gave up 5 bases; unmatched junction bases: 5. Per the germline V gene, CDR1 is SGHDT and CDR2 is YYEEEE. This CDR3 comprises 14 residues. This chain's CDR3 is CASSLYGGANEQYF. The CDR3 region has the DNA TGTGCCAGCAGCTTGTACGGGGGGGCAAACGAGCAGTACTTC.

This clone turned up a few times. This sequence joins TRBV19 and TRBJ2-7; weak D call: TRBD1 (6 bases). Germline CDR1 is LNHDA and CDR2 is SQIVND (reference sequence). The ends were cut back, 6 bases at V and 4 bases at J, with 16 bases in the middle. CDR3 length: 14 residues. DNA of the CDR3: TGTGCCAGTAGGAACAGGGCGAACGAATACGAGCAGTACTTC. Its translation is CASRNRANEYEQYF. The whole variable domain, filled in from reference TRBV19 and TRBJ2-7, reads DGGITQSPKYLFRKEGQNVTLSCEQNLNHDAMYWYRQDPGQGLRLIYYSQIVNDFQKGDIAEGYSVSREKKESFPLTVTSAQKNPTAFYLCASRNRANEYEQYFGPGTRLTVT.

The chain employs TRBV6-1 and TRBJ2-7, with 11 bases that match TRBD1. V dropped 6 bases and J dropped 2; count of bases not matched to a gene: 6. The CDR3 loop spans 15 amino acids. Germline-derived CDR1 and CDR2 are MNHNS and SASEGT. As DNA, the CDR3 is TGTGCCAGCAGGAGGGGGACAGGGGGTACCTACGAGCAGTACTTC. This sequence encodes CASRRGTGGTYEQYF.

In this sample, this clone turned up a few times. The CDR3 DNA sequence: TGTGCCAGTAACACAGGGTACACTGAAGCTTTCTTT. Translated, it gives CASNTGYTEAFF. The V call is TRBV7-9, the J call TRBJ1-1; possibly TRBD1 for D (6 bases). Germline V gene lookup returns CDR1 SEHNR and CDR2 FQNEAQ (reference sequence). Trimming left V 9 bases short and J 3 bases short, with 11 bases between. This CDR3 is built from 12 residues.

This clone was counted only a few times. This chain joins TRBV2 and TRBJ2-5, with 8 bases identical to TRBD2. The J segment lost 1 base and the V segment lost 11 bases, leaving 6 bases of the junction unmatched. CDR3 length: 13 amino acids. CDR1 is SNHLY, CDR2 FYNNEI, per germline. The CDR3 bases are TGTGCCCGGAAGGGACTAGTCCAAGAGACCCAGTACTTC. It specifies CARKGLVQETQYF.

The count of this clone is one. V is TRBV6-1 and J is TRBJ2-5; the D gene is possibly TRBD2 (6 bases). With 6 bases removed from V and 3 bases from J, the gap between germline ends came to 14 bases. The CDR3 consists of 14 residues. In germline, CDR1 is MNHNS, CDR2 SASEGT. The CDR3 spells CASRNPGLEETQYF. The CDR3 region has the DNA TGTGCCAGCAGAAATCCGGGACTCGAAGAGACCCAGTACTTC.

The rearrangement joins TRBV5-6 to TRBJ1-6; D may be TRBD1 (6 bases). The CDR3 has 15 residues. Germline-derived CDR1 and CDR2 are SGHDT and YYEEEE. Between the trimmed V and J ends, which lost 7 bases and 7 bases, there was a span of 18 bases. As DNA, the CDR3 is TGTGCCAGCCTAAGGCGGGGGCCGGGGAATTCACCCCTCCACTTT. Encoded protein: CASLRRGPGNSPLHF.

The chain has TRBV7-8 and TRBJ1-5; TRBD1 might be the D (5 bases). The V gene's germline CDR1 is SGHVS and CDR2 FQNEAQ. Deletions cut 4 bases from V and 3 bases from J, with 16 bases between. The CDR3 consists of 16 residues. CDR3 sequence reads: CASSSFTRENNQPQHF. Here the CDR3 DNA reads TGTGCCAGCAGCTCGTTTACCAGGGAAAACAATCAGCCCCAGCATTTT.

This clone was seen more than once but under ten times. The V and J genes are TRBV27 and TRBJ2-1, with D possibly being TRBD1 (6 bases). V lost 4 bases to trimming and J lost 6 bases, with 7 bases between them. CDR1 and CDR2 from the germline V gene are MNHEY and SMNVEV (reference sequence). The CDR3 length is 12 residues. The CDR3 region is CASSWGPNEQFF. The CDR3 DNA sequence: TGTGCCAGCAGTTGGGGGCCCAATGAGCAGTTCTTC.

The chain is built from TRBV4-1 and TRBJ1-2; D perhaps matches TRBD1 (5 bases). There are 15 residues in the CDR3. V dropped 0 bases and J dropped 4 bases, with 12 bases sitting between them. The germline gives CDR1 MGHRA, CDR2 YSYEKL. The CDR3 DNA follows: TGCGCCAGCAGCCAAGATCACGGGGGTTCCTATGGCTACACCTTC. Translating it yields CASSQDHGGSYGYTF.

This chain joins TRBV7-9 and TRBJ1-2; 8 bases align to TRBD1. Germline-derived CDR1 and CDR2 are SEHNR and FQNEAQ (reference sequence). This CDR3 region has 13 residues. V lost 6 bases, J lost 7 bases, and 7 bases stayed unmatched. CDR3 in amino acids: CASSQRTGLGYTF. CDR3 DNA sequence: TGTGCCAGCAGTCAAAGGACAGGGCTTGGCTACACCTTC.

V gene TRBV7-6 combines with J gene TRBJ2-5; TRBD2 matches at 8 bases. Germline V gene lookup returns CDR1 SGHVS and CDR2 FNYEAQ. V lost 7 bases, J lost 0 bases, and 10 bases stayed unmatched. The length of the CDR3 is 16 residues. CDR3 coding DNA: TGTGCCAGCACCCCAGGGGCGGGGGGTCACCAAGAGACCCAGTACTTC. Translated: CASTPGAGGHQETQYF.

The V gene is TRBV6-6, the J gene TRBJ1-2; D gene uncertain. V shed 5 bases and J shed 4 bases, with 17 bases lying between them. The CDR3 is 15 residues long. CDR1 and CDR2 from the germline V gene are MNHNY and SVGAGI (reference sequence). The CDR3 coding sequence is TGTGCCAGCAGTCCGGAGGGTAAGGGAGGCTATGGCTACACCTTC. It specifies CASSPEGKGGYGYTF.

The rearrangement uses TRBV28 and TRBJ1-1; the D gene is possibly TRBD1 (5 bases). V lost 7 bases and J 8 bases, leaving 17 bases between the germline ends. The CDR3 sequence is 13 residues long. Germline V gene lookup returns CDR1 MDHEN and CDR2 SYDVKM. The CDR3 sequence is CASKALGPGEAFF. In DNA form, the CDR3 reads TGTGCCAGCAAAGCCCTAGGGCCAGGGGAAGCTTTCTTT. Full variable domain (remainder filled in from reference TRBV28 and TRBJ1-1): DVKVTQSSRYLVKRTGEKVFLECVQDMDHENMFWYRQDPGLGLRLIYFSYDVKMKEKGDIPEGYSVSREKKERFSLILESASTNQTSMYLCASKALGPGEAFFGQGTRLTVV.

The chain combines TRBV5-1 with TRBJ2-3, with TRBD2 identical over 10 bases. The CDR3 consists of 15 residues. V lost 2 bases, J lost 0 bases, and 0 bases stayed unmatched. CDR1 is SGHRS and CDR2 is YFSETQ in the germline V gene. DNA for the CDR3: TGCGCCAGCAGCTTACTAGCGGGGAGCACAGATACGCAGTATTTT. Protein: CASSLLAGSTDTQYF.

A single count supports this clone. The chain carries TRBV2 and TRBJ2-1; 8 nucleotides align to TRBD2. This CDR3 has 15 residues. The V segment lost 2 bases and the J segment 8 bases; nucleotides outside the gene matches: 8. Germline CDR1 is SNHLY and CDR2 is FYNNEI. The CDR3 here is CASSELAGGVDEQFF. The CDR3 bases are TGTGCCAGCAGTGAATTGGCGGGAGGCGTCGATGAGCAGTTCTTC.